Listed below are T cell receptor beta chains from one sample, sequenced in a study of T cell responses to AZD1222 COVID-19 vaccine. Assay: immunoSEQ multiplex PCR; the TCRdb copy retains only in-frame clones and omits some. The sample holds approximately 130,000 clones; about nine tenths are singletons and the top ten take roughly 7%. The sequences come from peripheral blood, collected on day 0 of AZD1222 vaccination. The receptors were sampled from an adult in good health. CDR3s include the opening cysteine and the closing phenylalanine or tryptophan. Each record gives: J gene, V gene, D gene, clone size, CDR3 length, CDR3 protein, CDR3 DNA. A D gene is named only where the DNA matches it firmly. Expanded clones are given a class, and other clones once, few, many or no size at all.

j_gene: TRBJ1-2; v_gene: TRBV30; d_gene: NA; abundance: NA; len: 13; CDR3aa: CAWSGSGVGGYTF; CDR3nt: TGTGCCTGGAGTGGGTCAGGGGTTGGTGGCTACACCTTC
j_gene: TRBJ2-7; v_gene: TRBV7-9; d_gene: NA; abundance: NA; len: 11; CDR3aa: CASSLVREQYF; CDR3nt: TGTGCCAGCAGCTTAGTGCGGGAGCAGTACTTC
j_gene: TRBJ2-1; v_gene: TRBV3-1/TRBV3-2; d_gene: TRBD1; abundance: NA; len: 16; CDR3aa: CASSQSGQGSYNEQFF; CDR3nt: TGTGCCAGCAGCCAAAGTGGACAGGGGTCCTACAATGAGCAGTTCTTC
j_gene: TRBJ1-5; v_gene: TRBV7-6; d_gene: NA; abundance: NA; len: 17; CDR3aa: CASSLRGGQEVNQPQHF; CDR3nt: TGTGCCAGCAGCTTAAGGGGGGGTCAGGAGGTAAATCAGCCCCAGCATTTT
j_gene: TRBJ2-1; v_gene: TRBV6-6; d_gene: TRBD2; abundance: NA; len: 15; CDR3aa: CASRYAAGAWDEQFF; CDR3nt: TGTGCCAGCAGATACGCGGCGGGAGCGTGGGATGAGCAGTTCTTC
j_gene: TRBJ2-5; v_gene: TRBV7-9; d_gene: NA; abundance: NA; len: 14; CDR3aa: CASSLVGGGETQYF; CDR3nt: TGTGCCAGCAGCTTAGTTGGAGGTGGGGAGACCCAGTACTTC
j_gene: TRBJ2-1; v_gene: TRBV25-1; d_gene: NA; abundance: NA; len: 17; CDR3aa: CASSDLAKGRSYNEQFF; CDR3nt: TGTGCCAGCAGTGATTTGGCGAAAGGACGCTCCTACAATGAGCAGTTCTTC
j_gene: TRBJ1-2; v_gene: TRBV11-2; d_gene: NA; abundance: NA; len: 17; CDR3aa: CASSLDRFTGTNYGYTF; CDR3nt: TGTGCCAGCAGCTTAGATCGGTTCACAGGCACTAACTATGGCTACACCTTC
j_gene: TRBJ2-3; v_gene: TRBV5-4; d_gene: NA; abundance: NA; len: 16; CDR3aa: CASSQTGTILTDTQYF; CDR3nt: TGTGCCAGCAGCCAAACCGGGACAATCCTCACAGATACGCAGTATTTT
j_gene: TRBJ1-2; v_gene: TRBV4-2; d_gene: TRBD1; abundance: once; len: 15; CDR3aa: CASSQAGQGINGYTF; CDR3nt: TGTGCCAGCAGCCAAGCGGGACAGGGCATAAATGGCTACACCTTC
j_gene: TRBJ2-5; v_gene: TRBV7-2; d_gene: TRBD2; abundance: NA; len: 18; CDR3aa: CASSLDLWSGRAQETQYF; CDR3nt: TGTGCCAGCAGCTTGGACCTTTGGAGCGGGAGGGCCCAAGAGACCCAGTACTTC
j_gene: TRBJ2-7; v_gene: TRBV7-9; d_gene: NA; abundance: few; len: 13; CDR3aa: CASSSRGGYEQYF; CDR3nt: TGTGCCAGCAGCTCAAGGGGAGGCTACGAGCAGTACTTC
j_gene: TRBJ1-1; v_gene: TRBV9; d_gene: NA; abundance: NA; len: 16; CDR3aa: CASSGNSRGGNTEAFF; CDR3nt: TGTGCCAGCAGCGGAAACTCCAGGGGTGGGAACACTGAAGCTTTCTTT
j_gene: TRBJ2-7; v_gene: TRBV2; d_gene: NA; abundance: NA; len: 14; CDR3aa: CASKGQGSSYEQYF; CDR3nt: TGTGCCAGCAAAGGGCAGGGGAGCTCCTACGAGCAGTACTTC
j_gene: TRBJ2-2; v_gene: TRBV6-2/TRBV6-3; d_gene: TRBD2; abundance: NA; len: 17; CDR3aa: CASSAKVSGNYIGELFF; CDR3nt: TGTGCCAGCAGTGCGAAAGTTAGCGGGAACTACATCGGGGAGCTGTTTTTT
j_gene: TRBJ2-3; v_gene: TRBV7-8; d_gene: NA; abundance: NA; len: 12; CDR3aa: CASSLKADTQYF; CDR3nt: TGTGCCAGCAGCTTAAAGGCAGATACGCAGTATTTT
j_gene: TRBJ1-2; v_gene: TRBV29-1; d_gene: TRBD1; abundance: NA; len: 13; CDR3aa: CSVWGQGVNGYTF; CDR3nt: TGCAGCGTTTGGGGACAGGGCGTAAATGGCTACACCTTC
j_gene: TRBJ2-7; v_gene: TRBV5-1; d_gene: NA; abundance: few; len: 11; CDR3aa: CASSPGTEQYF; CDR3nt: TGCGCCAGCAGCCCCGGTACAGAGCAGTACTTC
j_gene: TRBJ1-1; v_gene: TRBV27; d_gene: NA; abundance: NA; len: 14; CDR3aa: CASSLTELNTEAFF; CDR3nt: TGTGCCAGCAGTTTAACAGAACTGAACACTGAAGCTTTCTTT
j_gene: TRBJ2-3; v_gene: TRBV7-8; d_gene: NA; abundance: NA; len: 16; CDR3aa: CASSLVAVATTDTQYF; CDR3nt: TGTGCCAGCAGCTTAGTCGCGGTAGCGACGACAGATACGCAGTATTTT
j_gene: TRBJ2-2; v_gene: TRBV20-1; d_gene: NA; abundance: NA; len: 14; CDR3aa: CSASGELGTGELFF; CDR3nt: TGCAGTGCTAGTGGGGAGTTGGGCACCGGGGAGCTGTTTTTT
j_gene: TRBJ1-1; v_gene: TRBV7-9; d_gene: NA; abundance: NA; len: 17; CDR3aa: CASSPRVGMGLNTEAFF; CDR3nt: TGTGCCAGCAGTCCCAGGGTCGGAATGGGGTTGAACACTGAAGCTTTCTTT
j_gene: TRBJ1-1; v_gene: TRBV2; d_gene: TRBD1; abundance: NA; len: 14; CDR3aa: CASLDRGRETEAFF; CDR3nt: TGTGCCAGCCTCGACAGGGGGCGCGAGACTGAAGCTTTCTTT
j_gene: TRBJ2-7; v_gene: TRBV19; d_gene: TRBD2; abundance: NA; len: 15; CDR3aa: CASSDSAGGLYEQYF; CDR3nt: TGTGCCAGTAGTGACTCCGCGGGAGGCCTCTACGAGCAGTACTTC
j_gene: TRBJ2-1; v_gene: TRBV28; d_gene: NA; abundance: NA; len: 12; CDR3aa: CASSLSGNEQFF; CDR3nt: TGTGCCAGCAGTTTAAGCGGCAATGAGCAGTTCTTC
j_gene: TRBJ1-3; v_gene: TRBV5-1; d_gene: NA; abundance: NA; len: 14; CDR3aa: CASSGGAQGNTIYF; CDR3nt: TGCGCCAGCAGCGGGGGGGCGCAAGGAAACACCATATATTTT
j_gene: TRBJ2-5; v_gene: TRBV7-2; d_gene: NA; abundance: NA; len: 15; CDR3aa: CASSYEGRIQETQYF; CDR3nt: TGTGCCAGCAGCTACGAGGGGCGGATTCAAGAGACCCAGTACTTC
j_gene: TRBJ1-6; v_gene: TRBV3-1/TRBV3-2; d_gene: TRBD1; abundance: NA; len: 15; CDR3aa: CASSPGQGTNSPLHF; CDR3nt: TGTGCCAGCAGCCCAGGACAGGGGACTAATTCACCCCTCCACTTT
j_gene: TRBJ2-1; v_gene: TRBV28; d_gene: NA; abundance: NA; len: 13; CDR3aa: CASSFQEDNEQFF; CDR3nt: TGTGCCAGCAGTTTCCAGGAAGACAATGAGCAGTTCTTC
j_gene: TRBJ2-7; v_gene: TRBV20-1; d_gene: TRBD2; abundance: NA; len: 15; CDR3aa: CSASGLAGGSNEQYF; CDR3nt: TGCAGTGCTAGTGGACTAGCGGGAGGATCAAACGAGCAGTACTTC
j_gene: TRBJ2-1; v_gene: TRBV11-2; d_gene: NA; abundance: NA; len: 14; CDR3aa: CASSPTGNHNEQFF; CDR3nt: TGTGCCAGCAGCCCCACCGGGAATCACAATGAGCAGTTCTTC
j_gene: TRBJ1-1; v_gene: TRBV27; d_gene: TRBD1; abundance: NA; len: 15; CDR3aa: CASSRPGQQNTEAFF; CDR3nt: TGTGCCAGCAGCCGCCCGGGACAGCAGAACACTGAAGCTTTCTTT
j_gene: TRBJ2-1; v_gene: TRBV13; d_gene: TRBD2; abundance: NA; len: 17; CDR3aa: CASSSTLISGSRNEQFF; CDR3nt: TGTGCCAGCAGCTCGACCTTAATTAGCGGGAGTCGGAATGAGCAGTTCTTC
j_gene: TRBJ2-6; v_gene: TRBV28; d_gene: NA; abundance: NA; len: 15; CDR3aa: CASSFRGSGANVLTF; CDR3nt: TGTGCCAGCAGTTTCAGGGGTTCCGGGGCCAACGTCCTGACTTTC
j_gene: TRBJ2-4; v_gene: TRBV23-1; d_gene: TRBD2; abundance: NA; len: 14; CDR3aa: CASRMREGKNIQYF; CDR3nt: TGCGCCAGCAGAATGAGGGAGGGCAAAAACATTCAGTACTTC
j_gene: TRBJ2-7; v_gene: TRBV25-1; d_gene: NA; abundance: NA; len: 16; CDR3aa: CASSEGRSGSSYEQYF; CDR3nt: TGTGCCAGCAGTGAGGGTAGGTCGGGCAGCTCCTACGAGCAGTACTTC
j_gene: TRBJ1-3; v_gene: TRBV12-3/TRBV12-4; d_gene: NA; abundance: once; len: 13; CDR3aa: CASREGFGNTIYF; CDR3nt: TGTGCCAGCAGGGAGGGCTTTGGAAACACCATATATTTT
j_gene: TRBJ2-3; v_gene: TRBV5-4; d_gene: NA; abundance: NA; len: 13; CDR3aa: CASSEGVPDTQYF; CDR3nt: TGTGCCAGCAGTGAGGGAGTACCAGATACGCAGTATTTT
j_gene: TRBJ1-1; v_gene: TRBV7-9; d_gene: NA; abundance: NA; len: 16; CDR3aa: CASSLVRFGRNTEAFF; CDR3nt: TGTGCCAGCAGCTTAGTAAGGTTTGGTCGGAACACTGAAGCTTTCTTT
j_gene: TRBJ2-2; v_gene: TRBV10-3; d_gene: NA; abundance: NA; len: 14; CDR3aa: CAITPRGAGGELFF; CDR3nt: TGTGCCATCACCCCGAGGGGCGCAGGCGGGGAGCTGTTTTTT
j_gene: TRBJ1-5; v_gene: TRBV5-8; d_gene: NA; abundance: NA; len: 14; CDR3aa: CASSLGRGNQPQHF; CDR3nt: TGTGCCAGCAGCTTGGGAAGGGGGAACCAGCCCCAGCATTTT
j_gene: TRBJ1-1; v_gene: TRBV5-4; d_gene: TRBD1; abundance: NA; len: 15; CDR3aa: CASSWGQANFAEAFF; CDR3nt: TGTGCCAGCAGCTGGGGACAGGCCAATTTCGCTGAAGCTTTCTTT
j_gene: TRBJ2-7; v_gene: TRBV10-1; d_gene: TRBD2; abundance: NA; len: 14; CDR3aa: CASSSGTSKDEQYF; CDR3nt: TGCGCCAGCAGTAGCGGGACTAGTAAGGACGAGCAGTACTTC
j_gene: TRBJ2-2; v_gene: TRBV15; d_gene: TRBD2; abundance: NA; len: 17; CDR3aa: CATSSSLAGGHTGELFF; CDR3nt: TGTGCCACCAGCAGCTCACTAGCGGGAGGTCACACCGGGGAGCTGTTTTTT
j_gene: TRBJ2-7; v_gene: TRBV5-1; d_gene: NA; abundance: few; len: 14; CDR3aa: CASSPTRSSYEQYF; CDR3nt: TGCGCCAGCAGCCCCACGAGAAGCTCCTACGAGCAGTACTTC
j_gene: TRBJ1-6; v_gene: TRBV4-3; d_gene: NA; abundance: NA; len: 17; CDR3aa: CASSQDLGGTPNSPLHF; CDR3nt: TGCGCCAGCAGCCAAGATCTTGGAGGCACCCCTAATTCACCCCTCCACTTT
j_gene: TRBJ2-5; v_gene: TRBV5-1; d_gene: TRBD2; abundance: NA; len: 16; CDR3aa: CASSLAGGSVLETQYF; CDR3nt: TGCGCCAGCAGCTTGGCAGGCGGGAGTGTACTGGAGACCCAGTACTTC
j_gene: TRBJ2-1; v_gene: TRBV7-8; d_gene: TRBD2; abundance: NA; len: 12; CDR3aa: CASSLGRERQFF; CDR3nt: TGTGCCAGCAGCTTAGGGCGGGAGCGGCAGTTCTTC
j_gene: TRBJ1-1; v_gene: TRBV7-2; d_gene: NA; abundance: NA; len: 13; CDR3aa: CASSFPVPTEAFF; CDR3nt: TGTGCCAGCAGCTTTCCCGTCCCCACTGAAGCTTTCTTT
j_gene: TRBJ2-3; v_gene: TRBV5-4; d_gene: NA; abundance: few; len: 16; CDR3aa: CASSSPGRAVADTQYF; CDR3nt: TGTGCCAGCAGCTCCCCCGGACGGGCGGTTGCAGATACGCAGTATTTT
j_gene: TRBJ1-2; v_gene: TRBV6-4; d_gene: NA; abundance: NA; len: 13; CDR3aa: CASSPGINYGYTF; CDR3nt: TGTGCCAGCAGCCCTGGGATTAACTATGGCTACACCTTC
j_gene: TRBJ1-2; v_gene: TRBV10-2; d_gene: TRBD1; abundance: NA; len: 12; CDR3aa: CAIRTGGYGYTF; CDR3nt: TGCGCCATCAGAACAGGGGGCTATGGCTACACCTTC
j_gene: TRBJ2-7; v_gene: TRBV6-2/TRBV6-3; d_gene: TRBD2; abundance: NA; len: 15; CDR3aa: CASSTRLAGVGEQYF; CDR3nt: TGTGCCAGCAGCACCCGACTAGCGGGAGTGGGGGAGCAGTACTTC
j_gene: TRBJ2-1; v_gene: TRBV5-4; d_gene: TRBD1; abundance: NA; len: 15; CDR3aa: CASSLPRDSRHEQFF; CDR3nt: TGTGCCAGCAGCCTGCCCCGGGACAGTCGTCATGAGCAGTTCTTC
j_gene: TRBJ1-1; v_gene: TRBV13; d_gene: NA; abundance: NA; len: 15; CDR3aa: CASSLDGGRSGEAFF; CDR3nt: TGTGCCAGCAGCTTAGATGGGGGCCGCTCTGGTGAAGCTTTCTTT